Each of the 30 T cell receptor beta chains below was sequenced from the same sample in a study of a mutant IDH1 vaccine in newly diagnosed glioma. The sample's time point: baseline, week 1 (first vaccination visit). The treatment: pre-vaccination baseline after standard-of-care therapy. Produced via immunoSEQ multiplex PCR; TCRdb's table is partial and in-frame only. The repertoire holds tens of thousands of clones, approximately 86% seen once, with over 4% in the top ten. Sequencing was performed on PBMCs, taken from a glioma patient treated with radiotherapy, temozolomide or both. Receptors were obtained from a woman between 40 and 55 years old with glioma.

The chain is built from TRBV7-6 and TRBJ2-7; D call uncertain. Trimming took off 3 bases at V and 4 bases at J, with 10 bases between the two ends. Germline V gene lookup returns CDR1 SGHVS and CDR2 FNYEAQ. The CDR3 runs 13 residues. The CDR3 is CASSLGPVYEQYF. The DNA for the CDR3 is TGTGCCAGCAGCTTGGGCCCTGTTTACGAGCAGTACTTC.

Here the CDR3 reads CASSQGHGPSSYEQYF. The CDR3 DNA reads TGCGCCAGCAGCCAAGGGCACGGACCGAGCTCCTACGAGCAGTACTTC. The chain carries TRBV4-1 and TRBJ2-7; D is unresolved. Germline CDR1 is MGHRA and CDR2 is YSYEKL. The CDR3 has 16 residues. V was clipped by 1 base and J by 0 bases, with 13 bases between them.

A note on this clone: The missing conserved phenylalanine or tryptophan at the end of this CDR3 makes a read error likely. The limits of the CDR3 on the DNA are not certain, so only TCRdb's listed CDR3 is given. J is TRBJ1-4 and V is TRBV7-9; the table calls TRBD1, which could not be checked here. The CDR3 is made up of 11 amino acids, end residues included. From germline, CDR1 is SEHNR and CDR2 FQNEAQ (reference sequence). CDR3 loop: CASSYLSRDNA.

The V gene is TRBV4-3, the J gene TRBJ1-1, with 9 bases aligning to TRBD1. CDR1 is LGHNA and CDR2 is YSLEER in the germline V gene. V was clipped by 4 bases and J by 5 bases; unmatched bases: 8. This CDR3 spans 15 amino acids. This CDR3 reads CASSLAQTGGTEAFF. For the CDR3, the DNA is TGCGCCAGCAGCCTTGCCCAGACAGGGGGGACTGAAGCTTTCTTT.

This clone came up once. The chain recombines TRBV6-6 with TRBJ2-5; maybe TRBD2 (6 bases). V lost 5 bases and J 7 bases, leaving 14 bases between the germline ends. Germline lookup yields CDR1 MNHNY and CDR2 SVGAGI (reference sequence). The CDR3 is made up of 13 amino acids. This CDR3 is CASSAPGERTQYF. The DNA of the CDR3 is TGTGCCAGCAGTGCCCCGGGGGAAAGGACCCAGTACTTC.

The CDR3 nucleotides read TGTGCCAGCAGCGCAACAGGGGTCGAGCAGTACTTC. The encoded protein is CASSATGVEQYF. This sequence joins TRBV7-8 and TRBJ2-7, with 7 positions matching TRBD1. The V gene end was trimmed by 5 bases and the J gene end by 6 bases; junction bases not matched to a gene: 4. Germline V lookup: CDR1 SGHVS, CDR2 FQNEAQ. There are 12 residues in the CDR3. The variable domain in full, completed from reference TRBV7-8 and TRBJ2-7, reads GAGVSQSPRYKVAKRGQDVALRCDPISGHVSLFWYQQALGQGPEFLTYFQNEAQLDKSGLPSDRFFAERPEGSVSTLKIQRTQQEDSAVYLCASSATGVEQYFGPGTRLTVT.

This clone was counted a single time. Here the CDR3 reads CASNNNPEVNTEAFF. CDR3 DNA sequence: TGTGCCAGCAATAACAATCCGGAGGTGAACACTGAAGCTTTCTTT. V usage is TRBV6-5 and J usage is TRBJ1-1, with D unclear. The CDR3 length is 15 residues. The V end lost 7 bases, the J end lost 0 bases, and 15 bases lay between the germline ends. CDR1 and CDR2 from the germline V gene are MNHEY and SVGAGI.

The chain joins TRBV5-4 to TRBJ1-6; TRBD1 agrees at 7 bases. Germline loops: CDR1 SGHNT, CDR2 YYREEE (reference sequence). CDR3 length: 15 amino acids. After removal of 4 bases from V and 4 bases from J, the junction contained 5 bases not matched to a gene. Here the CDR3 DNA reads TGTGCCAGCAGCAGAGGGGACAGATATAATTCACCCCTCCACTTT. Translation: CASSRGDRYNSPLHF. Using reference TRBV5-4 and TRBJ1-6 for the parts outside the CDR3, the full variable domain is ETGVTQSPTHLIKTRGQQVTLRCSSQSGHNTVSWYQQALGQGPQFIFQYYREEENGRGNFPPRFSGLQFPNYSSELNVNALELDDSALYLCASSRGDRYNSPLHFGNGTRLTVT.

V is TRBV4-1 and J is TRBJ2-1, with 9 bases fitting TRBD2. CDR3 length: 15 residues. V dropped 1 base and J dropped 9; count of bases not matched to a gene: 7. The germline V gene has CDR1 MGHRA and CDR2 YSYEKL. The CDR3 is CASSQVREGQGEQFF. Here the CDR3 DNA reads TGCGCCAGCAGCCAAGTGCGGGAGGGACAAGGTGAGCAGTTCTTC.

This clone came up once. This chain links TRBV5-1 with TRBJ2-5, with D tentatively TRBD1 or TRBD2 (6 bases each). Germline V gives CDR1 SGHRS, CDR2 YFSETQ. The V gene lost 2 bases and the J gene lost 1 base, with 15 bases spanning the gap. There are 16 residues in the CDR3. In DNA form, the CDR3 reads TGCGCCAGCAGCTTAGGCATAGGGGGGTCCCAAGAGACCCAGTACTTC. Translating it yields CASSLGIGGSQETQYF.

This rearrangement joins TRBV2 to TRBJ1-4; D is ambiguous. The CDR3 spans 14 residues. The germline V gene has CDR1 SNHLY and CDR2 FYNNEI. The V end was cut by 4 bases, the J end by 0 bases, with 6 bases between. CDR3 nucleotide sequence: TGTGCCAGCAGTGTTGGGACAACTAATGAAAAACTGTTTTTT. Its protein product is CASSVGTTNEKLFF. Based on the CDR3 plus reference TRBV2 and TRBJ1-4, the full variable domain is EPEVTQTPSHQVTQMGQEVILRCVPISNHLYFYWYRQILGQKVEFLVSFYNNEISEKSEIFDDQFSVERPDGSNFTLKIRSTKLEDSAMYFCASSVGTTNEKLFFGSGTQLSVL.

Only one count was recorded for this clone. The chain recombines TRBV2 with TRBJ2-2, with D perhaps given as TRBD1 or TRBD2 (5 bases each). CDR1 and CDR2 (germline): SNHLY, FYNNEI. V lost 1 base to trimming and J lost 0 bases, with 15 bases between them. The CDR3 loop spans 18 amino acids. DNA for the CDR3: TGTGCCAGCAGTGAAGGTCCCTGGCAGGGACCGAACACCGGGGAGCTGTTTTTT. Its translation: CASSEGPWQGPNTGELFF.

The chain carries TRBV2 and TRBJ1-1; D gene uncertain. The length of the CDR3 is 13 residues. Germline lookup yields CDR1 SNHLY and CDR2 FYNNEI. V was pared by 10 bases and J by 5 bases, with 17 bases between. CDR3 protein: CATHRELGTEAFF. The CDR3 DNA is TGTGCCACCCACCGGGAGCTTGGGACTGAAGCTTTCTTT.

The J gene is TRBJ2-2, the V gene TRBV10-2; D call uncertain. Germline CDR1 and CDR2: WSHSY and SAAADI. V was pared by 3 bases and J by 3 bases, with 2 bases between. The CDR3 totals 12 residues. CDR3 protein: CASSDYTGELFF. The CDR3 nucleotides read TGCGCCAGCAGTGATTACACCGGGGAGCTGTTTTTT.

This chain links TRBV6-5 with TRBJ2-1; 14 bases align to TRBD2. With 6 bases clipped from V and 9 bases from J, the junction kept 7 bases outside the gene matches. Germline values: CDR1 MNHEY, CDR2 SVGAGI. This CDR3 has 15 residues. CDR3 loop: CASRLTSGRALEQFF. The CDR3 bases are TGTGCCAGCAGACTGACTAGCGGGAGGGCCCTTGAGCAGTTCTTC.

The genes are TRBV6-1 and TRBJ1-5; the D is unclear. There are 17 residues in the CDR3. Germline CDR1 is MNHNS and CDR2 is SASEGT. V lost 2 bases and J lost 3, with 17 bases in between. CDR3 protein: CASSENLARTSNQPQHF. In DNA, the CDR3 is TGTGCCAGCAGTGAAAATTTGGCCCGGACTTCCAATCAGCCCCAGCATTTT.

The V call is TRBV30, the J call TRBJ2-6; TRBD1 is a possible D gene (6 bases). The CDR3 extends over 13 amino acids. Trimming left V 7 bases short and J 2 bases short, with 9 bases between. Per germline, CDR1 GTSNPN and CDR2 SVGIG (reference sequence). The CDR3 nucleotides read TGTGCCTTGGACAGTGCTGGGGCCAACGTCCTGACTTTC. Its translation is CALDSAGANVLTF.

The chain joins TRBV23-1 to TRBJ1-1; tentative D call: TRBD1 (6 bases). Being an ORF, TRBV23-1 has a function that is uncertain. The ends were cut back, 7 bases at V and 4 bases at J, with 22 bases in the middle. CDR3 size: 16 residues. The CDR3 sequence is CASTSDRVTEGTEAFF. For the CDR3, the DNA is TGCGCCAGCACTTCGGACAGAGTAACGGAGGGCACTGAAGCTTTCTTT.

The V call is TRBV29-1, the J call TRBJ2-7, with 8 bases that match TRBD1. Looked up from germline, CDR1 is SQVTM and CDR2 is ANQGSEA. V was clipped by 4 bases and J by 2 bases; unmatched bases: 1. CDR3 length equals 12 residues. This CDR3 reads CSVGTGPYEQYF. As DNA, the CDR3 is TGCAGCGTTGGGACAGGGCCCTACGAGCAGTACTTC.

Turning to this clone: The junction departs from germline at one end; a sequencing error may be responsible. The rearrangement joins TRBV19 to TRBJ2-2, with 9 positions matching TRBD1. The germline gives CDR1 LNHDA, CDR2 SQIVND (reference sequence). This CDR3 comprises 16 residues. In nucleotides, the CDR3 is TGTGCCAGTAGTATAGCCGGGACAGGGAACCCCGGGGAGCTGTTTTTT. Translated, it gives CASSIAGTGNPGELFF.

V is TRBV4-2 and J is TRBJ1-5; D is possibly TRBD1 (6 bases). CDR3 length: 15 amino acids. CDR1 LGHNA and CDR2 YNFKEQ come from the germline V gene. With 1 base removed from V and 4 bases from J, the gap between germline ends came to 11 bases. CDR3 loop: CASSQGRTDNQPQHF. The CDR3 DNA follows: TGTGCCAGCAGCCAAGGAAGGACAGATAATCAGCCCCAGCATTTT.

The chain has TRBV5-1 and TRBJ2-1; 13 bases agree with TRBD2. The V gene end was trimmed by 3 bases and the J gene end by 8 bases; junction bases not matched to a gene: 2. Germline loops: CDR1 SGHRS, CDR2 YFSETQ. The CDR3 is made up of 14 amino acids. CDR3 loop: CASSWTSGSDEQFF. CDR3 coding DNA: TGCGCCAGCAGCTGGACTAGCGGGAGCGATGAGCAGTTCTTC.

V is TRBV9 and J is TRBJ1-1, with D maybe TRBD1 (5 bases). The CDR3 sequence is 11 residues long. Germline-derived CDR1 and CDR2 are SGDLS and YYNGEE. V lost 4 bases and J 4 bases, leaving 5 bases between the germline ends. Written as DNA, the CDR3 is TGTGCCAGCAGCAGGGGCACTGAAGCTTTCTTT. Encoded protein: CASSRGTEAFF.

The J gene is TRBJ1-1, the V gene TRBV19; TRBD1 is a possible D gene (5 bases). With 3 bases removed from V and 1 base from J, the gap between germline ends came to 9 bases. The CDR3 length is 14 residues. Germline loops: CDR1 LNHDA, CDR2 SQIVND (reference sequence). In DNA form, the CDR3 reads TGTGCCAGTAGTATCGGGGCCTCGAACACTGAAGCTTTCTTT. This gives the protein CASSIGASNTEAFF.

CDR3 DNA: TGTGCCAGCAGTCCCCGACTAGCGGGAAGAACCGGGGAGCTGTTTTTT. It codes for CASSPRLAGRTGELFF. V usage is TRBV27 and J usage is TRBJ2-2, with 11 bases fitting TRBD2. The germline CDR1 and CDR2 sequences are MNHEY and SMNVEV (reference sequence). Germline trimming cut 5 bases from V and 5 bases from J; bases unmatched to any gene: 7. The CDR3 runs 16 residues.

The chain combines TRBV7-2 with TRBJ2-2; D not resolved. The V gene lost 5 bases and the J gene lost 3 bases, with 10 bases spanning the gap. The CDR3 runs 14 residues. Germline CDR1 and CDR2: SGHTA and FQGNSA. The CDR3 coding sequence is TGTGCCAGCAGCCCCGCACGGGACACCGGGGAGCTGTTTTTT. Protein: CASSPARDTGELFF.

The rearrangement uses TRBV27 and TRBJ2-6; 8 nucleotides match TRBD1. CDR1 and CDR2 (germline): MNHEY, SMNVEV (reference sequence). J was trimmed by 2 bases and V by 5 bases; bases with no gene match: 11. The CDR3 consists of 18 residues. As DNA, the CDR3 is TGTGCCAGCAGTAATTGGACAGGGTGGTATCCTGGGGCCAACGTCCTGACTTTC. It codes for CASSNWTGWYPGANVLTF.

The chain employs TRBV9 and TRBJ2-3; D unresolved. Trimming removed 0 bases from V and 5 bases from J, with 1 base in between. The germline V gene has CDR1 SGDLS and CDR2 YYNGEE. The CDR3 extends over 11 amino acids. The CDR3 DNA reads as TGTGCCAGCAGCGTAGGAGATACGCAGTATTTT. Protein sequence: CASSVGDTQYF.

The chain uses TRBV5-1 and TRBJ1-2; D is possibly TRBD1 (5 bases). Germline CDR1 and CDR2: SGHRS and YFSETQ. With 6 bases removed from V and 2 bases from J, the gap between germline ends came to 11 bases. The CDR3 length is 13 residues. Written as DNA, the CDR3 is TGCGCCAGCAACCCAGGGACCAACTATGGCTACACCTTC. It codes for CASNPGTNYGYTF.

This chain connects TRBV4-3 to TRBJ1-1; perhaps TRBD1 as D (6 bases). V lost 2 bases to trimming and J lost 1 base, with 8 bases between them. CDR3 size: 14 residues. The V gene's germline CDR1 is LGHNA and CDR2 YSLEER. For the CDR3, the DNA is TGCGCCAGCAGCCAAACAGGGCCGAACACTGAAGCTTTCTTT. The encoded protein is CASSQTGPNTEAFF.